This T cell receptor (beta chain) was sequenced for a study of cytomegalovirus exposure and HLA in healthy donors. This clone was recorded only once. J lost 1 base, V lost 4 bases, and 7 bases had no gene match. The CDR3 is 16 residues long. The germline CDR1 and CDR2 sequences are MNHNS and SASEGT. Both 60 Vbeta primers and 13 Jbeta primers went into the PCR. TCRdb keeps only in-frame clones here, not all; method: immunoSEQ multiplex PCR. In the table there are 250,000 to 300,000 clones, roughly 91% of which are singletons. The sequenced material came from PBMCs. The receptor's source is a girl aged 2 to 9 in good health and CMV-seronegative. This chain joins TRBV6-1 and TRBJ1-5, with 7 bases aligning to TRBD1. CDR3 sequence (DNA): TGTGCCAGCAGTGGAGGGGCAGGGGGAAGCAATCAGCCCCAGCATTTT. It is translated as CASSGGAGGSNQPQHF.